Presented here are 25 T cell receptor beta chains from one specimen sequenced in a study of OX40 agonist ivuxolimab in advanced cancers. The assay was immunoSEQ multiplex PCR, and TCRdb's table has in-frame clones only and misses some. The sample holds some 95,000 clones, 88% seen once. The starting material was CD4+ or CD8+ T cells sorted from blood, obtained in a trial of the OX40 agonist ivuxolimab. The source is an adult with an advanced solid tumor such as melanoma, head and neck, liver or kidney cancer.

The CDR3 sequence is CASSQEVAGELFF. Written as DNA, the CDR3 is TGCGCCAGCAGCCAAGAAGTAGCCGGGGAGCTGTTTTTT. The chain has TRBV4-3 and TRBJ2-2; D is ambiguous. Germline V gene sequence: CDR1 LGHNA, CDR2 YSLEER. V lost 0 bases to trimming and J lost 6 bases, with 5 bases between them. This CDR3 is 13 amino acids long.

The rearrangement uses TRBV7-3 and TRBJ1-1; the D is unclear. Looked up from germline, CDR1 is SGHTA and CDR2 is FQGTGA. V was cut by 5 bases and J by 0 bases, with 7 bases left in between. The CDR3 has 13 amino acids. CDR3 coding DNA: TGTGCCAGCAGCGCCCGATTGAACACTGAAGCTTTCTTT. Protein product: CASSARLNTEAFF.

The V and J genes are TRBV25-1 and TRBJ1-1; D is undetermined. CDR3 length: 14 amino acids. Looked up from germline, CDR1 is MGHDK and CDR2 is SYGVNS. V lost 6 bases to trimming and J lost 1 base, with 12 bases between them. CDR3 bases: TGTGCCAGCAGGGACGGACGGACGAACACTGAAGCTTTCTTT. Translating it yields CASRDGRTNTEAFF.

This clone came up a few times. The chain couples TRBV28 to TRBJ1-1, with D uncertain. Deletions cut 10 bases from V and 1 base from J, with 7 bases between. CDR3 size: 11 residues. CDR1 is MDHEN and CDR2 is SYDVKM in the germline V gene. CDR3 region: CAIQENTEAFF. The CDR3, as DNA: TGTGCCATCCAGGAGAACACTGAAGCTTTCTTT.

This sequence joins TRBV2 and TRBJ2-3; the D is unclear. CDR1 and CDR2 (germline): SNHLY, FYNNEI. CDR3 length: 14 residues. V was clipped by 6 bases and J by 9 bases, with 19 bases between them. Written as DNA, the CDR3 is TGTGCCAGCAGCCCAACGACTTCAGGACCAACGCAGTATTTT. Translated, it gives CASSPTTSGPTQYF.

The J gene is TRBJ1-2, the V gene TRBV6-5, with D possibly TRBD1 on 5 matching bases. The length of the CDR3 is 14 residues. Germline V gene sequence: CDR1 MNHEY, CDR2 SVGAGI. Trimming left V 2 bases short and J 2 bases short, with 9 bases between. The CDR3 DNA reads as TGTGCCAGCAGTTACGACAGTAACAACTATGGCTACACCTTC. This translates into CASSYDSNNYGYTF.

The chain recombines TRBV9 with TRBJ2-2, with unresolved D. V shed 2 bases and J shed 6 bases, with 8 bases lying between them. This CDR3 contains 13 residues. Looked up from germline, CDR1 is SGDLS and CDR2 is YYNGEE. CDR3 DNA sequence: TGTGCCAGCAGCGTCTCGTTAGCCGGGGAGCTGTTTTTT. Translation gives CASSVSLAGELFF.

The V and J genes are TRBV11-3 and TRBJ2-2; unclear D gene. Germline V gene lookup returns CDR1 SGHNT and CDR2 YENEEA. V shed 0 bases and J shed 8 bases, with 10 bases lying between them. The CDR3 sequence is 14 residues long. For the CDR3, the DNA is TGTGCCAGCAGCTTAGATCAAACGGCTGGGGAGCTGTTTTTT. This gives the protein CASSLDQTAGELFF.

V is TRBV27 and J is TRBJ2-1; D is undetermined. The V end lost 2 bases, the J end lost 2 bases, and 10 bases lay between the germline ends. Germline V CDR1 and CDR2: MNHEY, SMNVEV (reference sequence). The CDR3 sequence is 15 residues long. The CDR3 nucleotides are TGTGCCAGCAGTTTAGATTTCCAAACCTACAATGAGCAGTTCTTC. This translates into CASSLDFQTYNEQFF.

The chain recombines TRBV28 with TRBJ1-6; 10 bases fit TRBD1. The germline V gene encodes CDR1 MDHEN and CDR2 SYDVKM. The CDR3 covers 15 residues. J was trimmed by 6 bases and V by 2 bases; bases with no gene match: 1. The CDR3 region is CASSLRTGGNSPLHF. The CDR3 DNA reads as TGTGCCAGCAGTTTACGGACAGGGGGTAATTCACCCCTCCACTTT.

The genes are TRBV6-1 and TRBJ1-4; a possible D gene is TRBD1 (5 bases). The CDR3 has 14 amino acids. Trimming took off 6 bases at V and 12 bases at J, with 20 bases between the two ends. Germline V CDR1 and CDR2: MNHNS, SASEGT. CDR3 nucleotide sequence: TGTGCCAGCAGAAAGGTCGGGGGTGCCGTGGAACTGTTTTTT. Translated: CASRKVGGAVELFF.

This rearrangement joins TRBV5-1 to TRBJ2-5; 10 nucleotides line up with TRBD2. The CDR3 loop spans 14 amino acids. CDR1 SGHRS and CDR2 YFSETQ come from the germline V gene. With 0 bases clipped from V and 8 bases from J, the junction kept 4 bases outside the gene matches. CDR3 protein: CASSLASGSQTQYF. CDR3 coding DNA: TGCGCCAGCAGCTTGGCTAGCGGGAGTCAAACCCAGTACTTC.

The chain joins TRBV4-2 to TRBJ2-3; 7 nucleotides align to TRBD2. V lost 4 bases to trimming and J lost 5 bases; unmatched junction nucleotides: 9. The CDR3 loop spans 15 amino acids. Germline V gene sequence: CDR1 LGHNA, CDR2 YNFKEQ. DNA of the CDR3: TGTGCCAGCAGCCTGAGGGATGCGGGAGAAGATACGCAGTATTTT. As protein: CASSLRDAGEDTQYF.

Here the CDR3 DNA reads TGTGCCAGCAGCTTAGCGGGGGGTATAATTGAAGCTTTCTTT. It yields the protein CASSLAGGIIEAFF. The chain links TRBV7-2 to TRBJ1-1; tentative D call: TRBD1 (5 bases). Trimming stripped 0 bases from V and 7 bases from J, with 12 bases between. This CDR3 has 14 residues. Per germline, CDR1 SGHTA and CDR2 FQGNSA.

The chain uses TRBV18 and TRBJ1-3; the D gene is possibly TRBD1 (5 bases). Germline V gene data show CDR1 as KGHSH and CDR2 as LQKENI. V shed 2 bases and J shed 3 bases, with 8 bases lying between them. The CDR3 is 14 residues long. CDR3 protein: CASSPGGLGNTIYF. DNA of the CDR3: TGTGCCAGCTCACCAGGGGGACTTGGAAACACCATATATTTT.

CDR3 sequence: CASSLDGYYTEAFF. Here the CDR3 DNA reads TGTGCCAGCAGCTTAGACGGCTACTACACTGAAGCTTTCTTT. The chain recombines TRBV11-2 with TRBJ1-1, with unresolved D. Per the germline V gene, CDR1 is SGHAT and CDR2 is FQNNGV. This CDR3 has 14 residues. The V end lost 0 bases, the J end lost 3 bases, and 8 bases lay between the germline ends.

The table lists this clone with a count of one. The conserved phenylalanine or tryptophan is not found at the CDR3 terminus, so this likely reflects a read error. No DNA is shown, since the ends of the CDR3 on it are uncertain; the CDR3 is the one TCRdb lists. CDR3 protein: CASSNDSWGISGQ. The V and J genes are TRBV21-1 and TRBJ2-3. TRBV21-1 is termed a pseudogene. The CDR3 spans 13 residues, counting both ends.

This clone was observed a single time. The rearrangement links TRBV7-8 to TRBJ2-1; no clear D. V was pared by 5 bases and J by 0 bases, with 14 bases between. Germline V lookup: CDR1 SGHVS, CDR2 FQNEAQ. The CDR3 is made up of 16 amino acids. CDR3 in amino acids: CASSVREASSYNEQFF. DNA of the CDR3: TGTGCCAGCAGCGTGCGAGAGGCGAGCTCCTACAATGAGCAGTTCTTC.

The sample holds one count of this clone. The chain recombines TRBV6-1 with TRBJ1-5, with 8 bases lining up with TRBD1. CDR1 is MNHNS and CDR2 is SASEGT in the germline V gene. Unmatched junction bases numbered 6, after V lost 6 bases and J lost 5 bases. CDR3 length equals 14 residues. The CDR3 DNA reads as TGTGCCAGCAGCGAACGACAGGGGTATCAGCCCCAGCATTTT. This gives the protein CASSERQGYQPQHF.

This sequence joins TRBV6-5 and TRBJ1-2; D not resolved. Between the trimmed V and J ends, which lost 0 bases and 1 base, there was a span of 6 bases. Germline CDR1 MNHEY, CDR2 SVGAGI. The CDR3 runs 14 residues. CDR3 sequence (DNA): TGTGCCAGCAGTTACTCGTCAGTTAACTATGGCTACACCTTC. Amino acid sequence: CASSYSSVNYGYTF.

V is TRBV7-3 and J is TRBJ2-1; the D gene could be TRBD1 or TRBD2 (5 bases each). The CDR3 covers 14 residues. The germline V gene has CDR1 SGHTA and CDR2 FQGTGA. Trimming shortened V by 8 bases and J by 0 bases, and 11 bases separated the two germline ends. The CDR3 DNA sequence: TGTGCCAGCGGGACCGGGGTCTCCTACAATGAGCAGTTCTTC. As protein: CASGTGVSYNEQFF.

The J gene is TRBJ1-2, the V gene TRBV10-3; D gene uncertain. In germline, CDR1 is ENHRY, CDR2 SYGVKD. The CDR3 is 12 amino acids. V was pared by 7 bases and J by 6 bases, with 12 bases between. The CDR3 protein is CAITGNENGYTF. The CDR3 DNA reads TGTGCCATCACGGGGAATGAGAATGGCTACACCTTC.

Regarding this clone: The germline gene is not matched at one end of the junction; a read error may be the cause. This sequence joins TRBV4-3 and TRBJ1-2; D is unclear. CDR3 length: 15 residues. CDR1 LGHNA and CDR2 YSLEER come from the germline V gene. DNA for the CDR3: TGCACCAGCAGCCAAGATCCTGCCAGCCGCTATGGCTACACCTTC. Translating it yields CTSSQDPASRYGYTF.

The J gene is TRBJ2-7, the V gene TRBV30; D is possibly TRBD1 or TRBD2 (6 bases each). V lost 1 base and J lost 0, with 10 bases in between. The CDR3 is made up of 14 amino acids. Germline V gene data show CDR1 as GTSNPN and CDR2 as SVGIG (reference sequence). CDR3 protein: CAWSGGGSSYEQYF. In nucleotides, the CDR3 is TGTGCCTGGAGTGGAGGGGGGAGCTCCTACGAGCAGTACTTC.

The CDR3 protein is CASSQSGNSNQPQHF. The CDR3 DNA sequence: TGCGCCAGCAGCCAATCCGGGAATAGCAATCAGCCCCAGCATTTT. The rearrangement links TRBV4-3 to TRBJ1-5; D not certain. Trimming took 2 bases from V and 0 from J, leaving 8 bases between them. This CDR3 contains 15 residues. Germline V gene lookup returns CDR1 LGHNA and CDR2 YSLEER.